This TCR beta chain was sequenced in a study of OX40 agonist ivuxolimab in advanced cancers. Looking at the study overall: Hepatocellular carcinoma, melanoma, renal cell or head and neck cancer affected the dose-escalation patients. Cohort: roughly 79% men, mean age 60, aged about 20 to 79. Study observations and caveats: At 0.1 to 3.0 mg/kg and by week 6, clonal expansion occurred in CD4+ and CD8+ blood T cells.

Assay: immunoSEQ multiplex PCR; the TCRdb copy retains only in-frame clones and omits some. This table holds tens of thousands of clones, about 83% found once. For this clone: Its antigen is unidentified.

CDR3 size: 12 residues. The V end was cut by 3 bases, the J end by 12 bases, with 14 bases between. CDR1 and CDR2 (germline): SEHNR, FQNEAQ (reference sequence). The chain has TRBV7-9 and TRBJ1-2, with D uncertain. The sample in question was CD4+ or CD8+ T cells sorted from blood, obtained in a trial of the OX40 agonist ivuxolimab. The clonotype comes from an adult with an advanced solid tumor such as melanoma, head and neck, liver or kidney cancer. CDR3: CASSFGEWSHTF. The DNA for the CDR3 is TGTGCCAGCAGCTTTGGGGAATGGAGTCACACCTTC.